These T cell receptor beta chains were read from a single sample in a study of cytomegalovirus exposure and HLA in healthy donors. Libraries were prepared by immunoSEQ multiplex PCR; TCRdb keeps only in-frame clonotypes and omits some of them. The sample records some 150,000 clones, approximately 81% being singletons. Material for sequencing was PBMCs. The receptors derive from a woman aged 18-29 years in good health and CMV-seronegative. Both conserved end residues are part of each CDR3. D genes are given only for firm matches. The listing skips clone size in some rows; elsewhere it reads once, few, many or a size class.

V	D	size	J	CDR3	DNA
TRBV28	.	.	TRBJ1-1	CASSLYGANTEAFF	TGTGCCAGCAGTTTATATGGGGCGAACACTGAAGCTTTCTTT
TRBV6-4	.	.	TRBJ2-3	CASSSHAEDTQYF	TGTGCCAGCAGTTCCCACGCGGAAGATACGCAGTATTTT
TRBV28	TRBD2	.	TRBJ2-7	CASSSSTSGRDEQYF	TGTGCCAGCAGTTCCTCGACTAGCGGGAGGGACGAGCAGTACTTC
TRBV6-6	TRBD2	.	TRBJ2-2	CASSYISGKNTGELFF	TGTGCCAGCAGTTACATCAGCGGGAAGAACACCGGGGAGCTGTTTTTT
TRBV7-3	.	.	TRBJ2-1	CASSSGNEQFF	TGTGCCAGCAGCTCGGGTAATGAGCAGTTCTTC
TRBV7-8	.	.	TRBJ1-5	CASSLDVGAPQHF	TGTGCCAGCAGCTTAGATGTAGGGGCGCCCCAGCATTTT
TRBV7-9	TRBD1	.	TRBJ2-3	CASGTGTGKGDTQYF	TGTGCCAGCGGGACCGGGACAGGGAAAGGGGATACGCAGTATTTT
TRBV29-1	.	.	TRBJ1-1	CSVQGGENTEAFF	TGCAGCGTTCAGGGTGGAGAGAACACTGAAGCTTTCTTT
TRBV18	.	.	TRBJ2-2	CASFDGTPNTGELFF	TGTGCCAGCTTTGACGGGACACCGAACACCGGGGAGCTGTTTTTT
TRBV5-6	TRBD2	.	TRBJ2-5	CASSASLAGQETQYF	TGTGCCAGCTCAGCGTCACTAGCGGGGCAAGAGACCCAGTACTTC
TRBV28	TRBD1	.	TRBJ1-2	CASSSSGTGISLYGYTF	TGTGCCAGCAGTTCCTCCGGGACAGGTATCTCCCTTTATGGCTACACCTTC
TRBV25-1	.	.	TRBJ2-3	CASGGGTQYF	TGTGCCAGCGGGGGGGGCACGCAGTATTTT
TRBV27	TRBD2	.	TRBJ2-7	CASSSASGRVGFEQYF	TGTGCCAGCAGTTCCGCTAGCGGGAGGGTCGGTTTCGAGCAGTACTTC
TRBV7-9	.	.	TRBJ1-1	CASRSWVEGTEAFF	TGTGCCAGCAGATCCTGGGTCGAGGGTACTGAAGCTTTCTTT
TRBV5-1	.	.	TRBJ1-6	CASSPRQGTNSPLHF	TGCGCCAGCAGCCCTCGTCAGGGGACAAATTCACCCCTCCACTTT
TRBV7-8	.	.	TRBJ2-1	CASSLDEGYYNEQFF	TGTGCCAGCAGCTTAGATGAGGGATATTACAATGAGCAGTTCTTC
TRBV4-2	.	.	TRBJ1-3	CASSQDKGVSGNTIYF	TGTGCCAGCAGCCAAGATAAGGGAGTCTCTGGAAACACCATATATTTT
TRBV5-6	.	.	TRBJ2-5	CASSSGEETQYF	TGTGCCAGCAGCTCAGGGGAGGAGACCCAGTACTTC
TRBV28	.	.	TRBJ1-1	CASSLFREAFF	TGTGCCAGCAGTTTATTCCGTGAAGCTTTCTTT
TRBV28	.	.	TRBJ2-7	CASSLQAYEQYF	TGTGCCAGCAGTTTGCAGGCCTACGAGCAGTACTTC
TRBV10-1	TRBD2	.	TRBJ2-7	CASSVLRLLAELYEQYF	TGCGCCAGCAGCGTACTCCGATTGCTAGCGGAGCTGTACGAGCAGTACTTC
TRBV6-1	.	once	TRBJ1-4	CASSRRTVEKLFF	TGTGCCAGCAGTCGCCGGACAGTGGAAAAACTGTTTTTT
TRBV30	.	.	TRBJ1-5	CAWSVGAGDQPQHF	TGTGCCTGGAGTGTAGGGGCAGGGGATCAGCCCCAGCATTTT
TRBV28	.	few	TRBJ1-2	CASSSHGYTF	TGTGCCAGCAGTTCACACGGCTACACCTTC
TRBV20-1	.	.	TRBJ1-1	CSAFRNTEAFF	TGCAGTGCCTTTAGAAACACTGAAGCTTTCTTT
TRBV6-1	.	few	TRBJ1-2	CASSPRQTYYGYTF	TGTGCCAGCAGTCCTAGACAGACCTACTATGGCTACACCTTC
TRBV4-2	.	.	TRBJ2-2	CASSQDSVYTGELFF	TGTGCCAGCAGCCAAGATTCAGTATACACCGGGGAGCTGTTTTTT
TRBV4-1	.	.	TRBJ2-5	CASSQAVAGETQYF	TGCGCCAGCAGCCAAGCCGTCGCGGGAGAGACCCAGTACTTC
TRBV7-8	TRBD1	.	TRBJ1-4	CASSQGQGRKLFF	TGTGCCAGCAGCCAGGGACAGGGAAGAAAACTGTTTTTT
TRBV5-8	TRBD2	.	TRBJ2-7	CASSLFSSGRPYEQYF	TGTGCCAGCAGCTTGTTCTCTAGCGGGAGGCCTTACGAGCAGTACTTC
TRBV30	TRBD1	.	TRBJ2-3	CAWSEKDIKPGQGFTDTQYF	TGTGCCTGGAGTGAGAAGGATATTAAGCCGGGACAGGGTTTCACAGATACGCAGTATTTT
TRBV5-1	.	.	TRBJ1-3	CASSSGLYGNTIYF	TGCGCCAGCAGCTCCGGTCTCTATGGAAACACCATATATTTT
TRBV7-9	TRBD1	few	TRBJ1-3	CASSSRRDRAVNTGNTIYF	TGTGCCAGCAGCTCTCGCAGGGACAGGGCAGTTAACACTGGAAACACCATATATTTT
TRBV15	TRBD1	.	TRBJ1-1	CATSRGRQGLGTEAFF	TGTGCCACCAGCAGAGGGAGACAGGGACTGGGGACTGAAGCTTTCTTT
TRBV4-2	TRBD1	.	TRBJ2-7	CASSWVDRSTYEQYF	TGTGCCAGCAGCTGGGTGGACAGGTCCACCTACGAGCAGTACTTC
TRBV19	TRBD1	few	TRBJ1-2	CASSIFGQGDYGYTF	TGTGCCAGTAGTATTTTCGGACAGGGTGATTATGGCTACACCTTC
TRBV19	.	.	TRBJ1-1	CASRRGRENTEAFF	TGTGCCAGTAGGCGAGGACGGGAGAACACTGAAGCTTTCTTT
TRBV30	.	.	TRBJ2-5	CAWSGGLRSQETQYF	TGTGCCTGGAGTGGGGGGCTAAGGTCCCAAGAGACCCAGTACTTC
TRBV15	TRBD1	few	TRBJ1-2	CATSPRTGNYGYTF	TGTGCCACCAGCCCCCGGACAGGAAACTATGGCTACACCTTC
TRBV30	.	few	TRBJ2-3	CAYSAGYSTDTQYF	TGTGCCTACTCAGCCGGGTATAGCACAGATACGCAGTATTTT
TRBV12-5	TRBD1	.	TRBJ1-2	CASGLVDRAYGYTF	TGTGCTAGTGGTTTGGTAGACAGGGCCTATGGCTACACCTTC
TRBV2	TRBD2	.	TRBJ2-5	CASSQREKTQYF	TGTGCCAGCAGTCAGCGGGAGAAGACCCAGTACTTC
TRBV27	.	.	TRBJ1-1	CASSRWTENTEAFF	TGTGCCAGCAGTCGCTGGACAGAGAACACTGAAGCTTTCTTT
TRBV28	.	.	TRBJ2-6	CASSPDSSGANVLTF	TGTGCCAGCAGCCCTGACAGCTCTGGGGCCAACGTCCTGACTTTC
TRBV10-1	.	.	TRBJ2-7	CASSESYRVEQYF	TGCGCCAGCAGTGAGTCGTATCGGGTCGAGCAGTACTTC
TRBV5-4	.	.	TRBJ2-7	CASSAADDSYEQYF	TGTGCCAGCAGCGCGGCAGACGACTCCTACGAGCAGTACTTC
TRBV29-1	TRBD2	few	TRBJ2-1	CSARGGTGPYNEQFF	TGCAGCGCCCGGGGAGGGACGGGACCTTACAATGAGCAGTTCTTC
TRBV5-1	TRBD2	.	TRBJ2-1	CASSYSGSSYNEQFF	TGCGCCAGCAGCTACAGCGGGAGCTCCTACAATGAGCAGTTCTTC
TRBV10-3	.	.	TRBJ2-5	CAISLQQETQYF	TGTGCCATCAGTCTCCAGCAAGAGACCCAGTACTTC
TRBV7-8	TRBD2	.	TRBJ2-7	CASSSDNSGSFFSGYEQYF	TGTGCCAGCAGCTCAGACAATAGCGGGAGTTTCTTTTCGGGCTACGAGCAGTACTTC
TRBV14	.	.	TRBJ2-1	CASSQDVLHFF	TGTGCCAGCAGCCAAGATGTCTTACATTTCTTC
TRBV10-3	.	.	TRBJ2-7	CAISESKSGGYVYEQYF	TGTGCCATCAGTGAGTCGAAGTCTGGGGGCTACGTCTACGAGCAGTACTTC
TRBV5-6	TRBD1	.	TRBJ1-5	CASSLAGTGGIQPQHF	TGTGCCAGCAGCTTGGCCGGGACAGGGGGCATTCAGCCCCAGCATTTT